One sample yielded the 5 T cell receptor beta chains listed below, sequenced in a study of post-analysis software for immune sequencing data. Whole-study results and caveats: Four or five TRBV segments were more frequent in patients than controls; TRBV5-6, TRBV5-1 and TRBV20-1 belonged to this group.

Antigens for these TCRs are unknown. Each TCR beta cDNA library carried unique molecular identifiers. MiXCR, applied by TCRdb to the PCR reads, yields one record per CDR3 protein. Here the sample spans roughly 170,000 distinct CDR3 sequences, around 28% being singletons. The source material was blood. All receptors derive from a girl aged 10-17 years with multiple sclerosis.

At least ten counts were recorded for this clonotype. The chain is built from TRBV12-3 or TRBV12-4 and TRBJ2-7, with a tentative D call TRBD2 (5 bases). Trimming took off 5 bases at V and 4 bases at J, with 15 bases between the two ends. This CDR3 region has 14 residues. The CDR3 DNA sequence: TGTGCCAGCAGTGACCGGACTCTGCTGTACGAGCAGTACTTC. Protein sequence: CASSDRTLLYEQYF.

V usage is TRBV20-1 and J usage is TRBJ2-1; weak D call: TRBD2 (6 bases). This CDR3 is built from 12 residues. Germline loops: CDR1 DFQATT, CDR2 SNEGSKA (reference sequence). The CDR3 nucleotides are TGCTCAGGACCAGCGGGTAACAATGAGCAGTTCTTC. This translates into CSGPAGNNEQFF.

The chain has TRBV9 and TRBJ1-1; D not certain. The CDR3 runs 11 residues. In germline, CDR1 is SGDLS, CDR2 YYNGEE. Trimming cost V 3 bases and J 7 bases, with 7 bases left between them. The CDR3 sequence is CASSGDGEAFF. The CDR3 DNA reads as TGTGCCAGCAGCGGTGATGGTGAAGCTTTCTTT.

The sample holds a few counts of this clonotype. V is TRBV27 and J is TRBJ1-1, with D possibly matching TRBD1 (5 bases). CDR1 MNHEY and CDR2 SMNVEV come from the germline V gene (reference sequence). The V end was cut by 4 bases, the J end by 3 bases, with 15 bases between. The CDR3 extends over 15 amino acids. This CDR3 is CASSSLRGGDTEAFF. The CDR3 bases are TGTGCCAGCAGTTCCCTTCGGGGAGGGGACACTGAAGCTTTCTTT.

This clonotype showed up many times. The chain carries TRBV27 and TRBJ1-6; D is undetermined. From germline, CDR1 is MNHEY and CDR2 SMNVEV (reference sequence). V was cut by 2 bases and J by 10 bases, with 12 bases left in between. The CDR3 contains 14 residues. CDR3 residues: CASSLNFGESPLHF. The CDR3 DNA reads as TGTGCCAGCAGTTTAAATTTCGGGGAATCACCCCTCCACTTT.